A selection of T cell receptor beta chains follows, all from one sample in a study of Ad26.COV2.S vaccination and SARS-CoV-2 variants. Assay: immunoSEQ multiplex PCR; the TCRdb copy retains only in-frame clones and omits some. The sample contains about 350,000 clones, 92% of which appear only once. This sample comprised peripheral blood, obtained after recovery from COVID-19. The receptor set was obtained from a human donor who had recovered from COVID-19. The CDR3 runs from the conserved cysteine through the conserved F or W. A D gene is named only where the DNA matches it firmly. Only part of the rows carry a size: once, few, many, or a class if the clone is expanded.

v_gene,abundance,d_gene,j_gene,CDR3aa,CDR3nt
TRBV12-3/TRBV12-4,.,.,TRBJ2-1,CASSLIGYNEQFF,TGTGCCAGCAGTTTAATAGGGTACAATGAGCAGTTCTTC
TRBV2,once,TRBD1,TRBJ2-5,CASTRQGALETQYF,TGTGCCAGCACCCGACAGGGGGCATTGGAGACCCAGTACTTC
TRBV2,.,TRBD1,TRBJ1-4,CASRDLTGTGEKLFF,TGTGCCAGCAGGGACCTGACAGGGACTGGTGAAAAACTGTTTTTT
TRBV19,.,TRBD1,TRBJ2-3,CAVRTGGMADTQYF,TGTGCCGTCCGGACAGGGGGCATGGCAGATACGCAGTATTTT
TRBV9,.,.,TRBJ2-5,CASSPRITQETQYF,TGTGCCAGCAGCCCTCGTATTACCCAAGAGACCCAGTACTTC
TRBV6-5,.,TRBD2,TRBJ2-7,CASKTSGGSYEQYF,TGTGCCAGCAAAACTAGCGGGGGATCCTACGAGCAGTACTTC
TRBV2,.,.,TRBJ2-1,CASEGGFTNEQFF,TGTGCCAGCGAGGGGGGTTTTACGAATGAGCAGTTCTTC
TRBV4-1,.,.,TRBJ2-6,CARRRAGSDPTSGANVLTF,TGCGCCCGCCGCCGGGCGGGGTCGGACCCGACCTCTGGGGCCAACGTCCTGACTTTC
TRBV11-3,.,TRBD2,TRBJ2-3,CASSPGLAAMSTDTQYF,TGTGCCAGCAGCCCCGGACTAGCGGCGATGTCCACAGATACGCAGTATTTT
TRBV19,.,.,TRBJ2-5,CASSIFGGPDETQYF,TGTGCCAGTAGTATTTTTGGGGGGCCGGATGAGACCCAGTACTTC
TRBV14,.,TRBD2,TRBJ2-3,CASSQLLAGTDTQYF,TGTGCCAGCAGCCAACTCCTAGCGGGGACAGATACGCAGTATTTT
TRBV29-1,.,.,TRBJ2-3,CSVSRGRTDTQYF,TGCAGCGTTAGCAGGGGCCGAACAGATACGCAGTATTTT
TRBV5-1,.,.,TRBJ1-2,CASSLAGWDYGYTF,TGCGCCAGCAGCCTGGCGGGATGGGACTATGGCTACACCTTC
TRBV14,.,.,TRBJ2-1,CASSQDIGRNEQFF,TGTGCCAGCAGCCAAGACATTGGGCGGAATGAGCAGTTCTTC
TRBV4-1,few,TRBD1,TRBJ2-7,CASSPGQGDGYEQYF,TGCGCCAGCAGCCCAGGACAGGGGGACGGCTACGAGCAGTACTTC
TRBV29-1,.,TRBD1,TRBJ1-1,CSAGGRMNTEAFF,TGCAGCGCAGGGGGGCGCATGAACACTGAAGCTTTCTTT
TRBV27,.,.,TRBJ1-2,CASANSVTVYGYTF,TGTGCCAGCGCAAATTCGGTCACAGTATATGGCTACACCTTC
TRBV2,.,.,TRBJ1-5,CASSASGSYSNQPQHF,TGTGCCAGCAGTGCTAGTGGCAGCTATAGCAATCAGCCCCAGCATTTT